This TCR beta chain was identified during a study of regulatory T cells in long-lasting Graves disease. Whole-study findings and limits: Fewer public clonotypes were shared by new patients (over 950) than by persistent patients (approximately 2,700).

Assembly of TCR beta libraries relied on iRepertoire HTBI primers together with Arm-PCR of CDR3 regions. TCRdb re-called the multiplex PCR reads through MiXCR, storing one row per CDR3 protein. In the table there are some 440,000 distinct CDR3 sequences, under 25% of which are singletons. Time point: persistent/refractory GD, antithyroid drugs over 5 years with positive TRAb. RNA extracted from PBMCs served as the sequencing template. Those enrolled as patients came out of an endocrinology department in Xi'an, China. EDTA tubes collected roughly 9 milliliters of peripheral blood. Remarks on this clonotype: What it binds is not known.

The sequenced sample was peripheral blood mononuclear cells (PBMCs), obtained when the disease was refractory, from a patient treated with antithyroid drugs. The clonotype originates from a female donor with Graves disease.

The CDR3 DNA reads as TGTGCCAGCAGCTTCAGTAGTAAACCCTCCTACGAGCAGTACTTC. It codes for CASSFSSKPSYEQYF. The gene calls are TRBV11-1 and TRBJ2-7; D remains unclear. Germline V gene lookup returns CDR1 SGHAT and CDR2 FQDESV (reference sequence). Trimming took off 3 bases at V and 0 bases at J, with 12 bases between the two ends. This CDR3 comprises 15 residues.